The 11 T cell receptor beta chains below all came from one sample that was sequenced in a study of blood T cell repertoires in COVID-19. Generated by immunoSEQ multiplex PCR, the TCRdb table keeps only in-frame clones and is missing some. Among 90,000 or so clones listed, more than 65% were seen once. What was sequenced was peripheral blood. The receptors come from a man of 80 years or more with active or convalescent COVID-19.

The V gene is TRBV5-1, the J gene TRBJ2-3, with 15 bases fitting TRBD2. CDR1 is SGHRS and CDR2 is YFSETQ in the germline V gene. V lost 4 bases and J lost 13; bases outside the gene matches: 10. The CDR3 has 15 residues. Here the CDR3 DNA reads TGCGCCAGCAGCGGGGGACTAGCGGGGGGCCCCGTGGAGTATTTT. Amino acids: CASSGGLAGGPVEYF.

This sequence joins TRBV10-3 and TRBJ2-7; TRBD1 agrees at 7 bases. From germline, CDR1 is ENHRY and CDR2 SYGVKD. V lost 9 bases and J lost 1; bases outside the gene matches: 6. The CDR3 extends over 13 amino acids. As DNA, the CDR3 is TGTGCCATAGCCGGGACAGCTTCCTACGAGCAGTACTTC. This gives the protein CAIAGTASYEQYF.

The chain joins TRBV29-1 to TRBJ1-1, with TRBD1 matching 7 bases. Germline trimming cut 4 bases from V and 1 base from J; bases unmatched to any gene: 6. This CDR3 has 14 amino acids. CDR1 SQVTM and CDR2 ANQGSEA come from the germline V gene. CDR3 loop: CSVVSRDRNTEAFF. In DNA form, the CDR3 reads TGCAGCGTTGTTAGTCGGGACAGGAACACTGAAGCTTTCTTT.

This clone was seen a handful of times. This chain connects TRBV2 to TRBJ1-2; possibly TRBD1 for D (5 bases). CDR1 and CDR2 from the germline V gene are SNHLY and FYNNEI. This CDR3 contains 16 residues. The germline V and J ends were trimmed by 6 bases and 6 bases, with 23 bases remaining between them. CDR3 nucleotide sequence: TGTGCCAGCAGGGATGGGGCGGCGCGGCCTAAGGATGGCTACACCTTC. The encoded protein is CASRDGAARPKDGYTF. Full variable domain (remainder filled in from reference TRBV2 and TRBJ1-2): EPEVTQTPSHQVTQMGQEVILRCVPISNHLYFYWYRQILGQKVEFLVSFYNNEISEKSEIFDDQFSVERPDGSNFTLKIRSTKLEDSAMYFCASRDGAARPKDGYTFGSGTRLTVV.

The chain carries TRBV5-5 and TRBJ1-2; tentatively, D is TRBD1 (6 bases). Trimming shortened V by 2 bases and J by 7 bases, and 12 bases separated the two germline ends. The CDR3 length is 13 residues. Germline CDR1 SGHKS, CDR2 YYEKEE (reference sequence). The CDR3 here is CASSLQGSSGYTF. In DNA form, the CDR3 reads TGTGCCAGCAGCTTACAGGGTAGTAGTGGCTACACCTTC.

V usage is TRBV27 and J usage is TRBJ2-2; tentative D call: TRBD1 (6 bases). From germline, CDR1 is MNHEY and CDR2 SMNVEV (reference sequence). The CDR3 totals 16 residues. With 3 bases removed from V and 4 bases from J, the gap between germline ends came to 15 bases. The CDR3 spells CASSFRQGQGTGELFF. The CDR3 region has the DNA TGTGCCAGCAGTTTTCGGCAGGGGCAAGGCACCGGGGAGCTGTTTTTT.

The gene calls are TRBV9 and TRBJ2-7; 10 positions agree with TRBD1. Germline V lookup: CDR1 SGDLS, CDR2 YYNGEE. The V gene end was trimmed by 0 bases and the J gene end by 7 bases; junction bases not matched to a gene: 1. This CDR3 region has 13 residues. The CDR3 DNA sequence: TGTGCCAGCAGCGTAGGGACAGGGGGTGAGCAGTACTTC. Encoded protein: CASSVGTGGEQYF.

V and J are TRBV4-1 and TRBJ2-1; D unclear. Per germline, CDR1 MGHRA and CDR2 YSYEKL. The CDR3 is made up of 18 amino acids. Trimming took off 3 bases at V and 0 bases at J, with 18 bases between the two ends. DNA of the CDR3: TGCGCCAGCAGCCAGCCAGCGTCCGGCGCCAGCTCCTACAATGAGCAGTTCTTC. Translated: CASSQPASGASSYNEQFF.

V is TRBV6-2 or TRBV6-3 and J is TRBJ1-5; TRBD1 agrees at 10 bases. The V gene end was trimmed by 5 bases and the J gene end by 7 bases; junction bases not matched to a gene: 5. The CDR3 extends over 14 amino acids. Germline V gene sequence: CDR1 MNHEY, CDR2 SVGEGT. Written as DNA, the CDR3 is TGTGCCAGCAGTAGACAGGGGGCTGAACAGCCCCAGCATTTT. Translation gives CASSRQGAEQPQHF.

In its sample, this clone was seen a few times. The chain employs TRBV4-3 and TRBJ2-2; 7 bases line up with TRBD2. Trimming cost V 0 bases and J 4 bases; bases outside gene matches: 14. The CDR3 consists of 19 residues. Germline V lookup: CDR1 LGHNA, CDR2 YSLEER. CDR3 coding DNA: TGCGCCAGCAGCCAAGAACACGCGACTAGCTCGGAGTTCACCGGGGAGCTGTTTTTT. It specifies CASSQEHATSSEFTGELFF.

This chain uses TRBV6-5 with TRBJ2-2; TRBD1 matches 10 bases. After removal of 5 bases from V and 5 bases from J, the junction contained 5 bases not matched to a gene. Germline lookup yields CDR1 MNHEY and CDR2 SVGAGI. The CDR3 sequence is 15 residues long. CDR3 sequence reads: CASSRDRGRTGELFF. CDR3 in DNA: TGTGCCAGCAGTCGGGACAGGGGCCGAACCGGGGAGCTGTTTTTT.